This T cell receptor beta chain was identified during a study of Ad26.COV2.S vaccination and SARS-CoV-2 variants. Whole-study context: In the COV1001 trial, the donor was in the Ad26.COV2.S arm. Study conclusions and caveats: Using TCR breadth and depth analyses may have led to underestimated total T cell responses.

Libraries were prepared by immunoSEQ multiplex PCR; TCRdb keeps only in-frame clonotypes and omits some of them. The sample includes about 400,000 clones, around 82% of them seen just once. Note on this clone: What it binds is not known.

The treatment denotes: roughly 19 received Ad26.COV2.S at low or high dose, single or two shots; about 5 received placebo; per-sample allocation not given. Collection of samples fell on day 63 after the first vaccine or placebo injection. V trimming: 5 bases; J trimming: 5 bases; junction bases outside the gene matches: 6. The germline V gene has CDR1 SGHTA and CDR2 FQGNSA. The CDR3 is made up of 14 amino acids. Material: peripheral blood, obtained in a trial of Ad26.COV2.S vaccine versus placebo. This receptor was taken from a person between 18 and 59 years old who received the Ad26.COV2.S COVID-19 vaccine or a placebo. The chain has TRBV7-2 and TRBJ2-1, with 7 bases identical to TRBD1. The CDR3 protein is CASSPWDRNNEQFF. The CDR3, as DNA: TGTGCCAGCAGCCCCTGGGACAGAAACAATGAGCAGTTCTTC.